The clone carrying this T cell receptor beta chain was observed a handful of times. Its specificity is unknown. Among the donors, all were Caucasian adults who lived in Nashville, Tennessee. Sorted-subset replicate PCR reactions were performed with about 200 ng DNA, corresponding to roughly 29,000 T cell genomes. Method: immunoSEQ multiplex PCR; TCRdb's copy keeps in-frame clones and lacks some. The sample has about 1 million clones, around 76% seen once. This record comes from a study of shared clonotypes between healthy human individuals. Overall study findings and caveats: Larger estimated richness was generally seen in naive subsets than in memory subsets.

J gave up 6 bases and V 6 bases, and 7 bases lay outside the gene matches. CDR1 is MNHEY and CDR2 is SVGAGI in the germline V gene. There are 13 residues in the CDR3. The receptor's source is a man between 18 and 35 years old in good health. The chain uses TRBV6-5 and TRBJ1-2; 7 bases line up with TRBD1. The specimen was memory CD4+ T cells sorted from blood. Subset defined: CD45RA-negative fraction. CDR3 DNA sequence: TGTGCCAGCAGCCCCACAGGGGATGATGGCTACACCTTC. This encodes CASSPTGDDGYTF.